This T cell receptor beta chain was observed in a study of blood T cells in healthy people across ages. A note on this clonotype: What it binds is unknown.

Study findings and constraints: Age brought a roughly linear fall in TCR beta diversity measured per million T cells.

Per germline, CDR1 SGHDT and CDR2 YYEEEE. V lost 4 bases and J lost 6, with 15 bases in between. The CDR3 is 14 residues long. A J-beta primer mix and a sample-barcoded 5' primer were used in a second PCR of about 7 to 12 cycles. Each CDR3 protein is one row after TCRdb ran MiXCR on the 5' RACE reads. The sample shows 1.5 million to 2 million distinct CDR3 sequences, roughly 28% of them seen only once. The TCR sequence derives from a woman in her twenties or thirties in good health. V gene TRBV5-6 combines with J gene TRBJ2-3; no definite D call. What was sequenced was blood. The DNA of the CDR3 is TGTGCCAGCAGCCCTTGGATTGCGAGCGATACGCAGTATTTT. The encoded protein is CASSPWIASDTQYF. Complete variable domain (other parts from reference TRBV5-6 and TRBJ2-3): DAGVTQSPTHLIKTRGQQVTLRCSPKSGHDTVSWYQQALGQGPQFIFQYYEEEERQRGNFPDRFSGHQFPNYSSELNVNALLLGDSALYLCASSPWIASDTQYFGPGTRLTVL.